This entry concerns a single TCR beta chain. The specificity of this receptor is unknown. The input lacks base qualities; no much larger clone sits a single base away. Library construction relied on the immunoSEQ multiplex PCR assay. Deep sequencing of rearranged TCR beta loci, alongside multiparametric flow cytometry, was used to profile T cell repertoires. This immuneACCESS table, as held by TCRdb, lists in-frame sequences with V and J called but not all clones. Of the missing ones, under half trace to an unresolved V gene in checked studies; the others have no known cause. The sample table lists approximately 170,000 clones, approximately 86% of them with a count of one. The ten largest clones take up roughly 4.7% of the sample. This entry is derived from a study of lymphopenia after photon versus proton radiotherapy (dated by TCRdb to between 2018 and 2021). At the level of the whole study: The immunological effects of photon versus proton radiation therapy were compared in patients with gastrointestinal tumors who developed high-grade lymphopenia. The study aimed to characterize how the two radiation modalities differ in their impact on the immune system. The cohort comprised 20 patients with gastrointestinal tumors who received either photon or proton therapy and then developed lymphopenia.

What the authors observed across the whole study: During treatment, patients who received photon therapy lost naive T cells and TCR diversity and gained effector/memory populations, whereas patients who received proton therapy remained relatively stable. Across the cohort, an inverse correlation was found between a larger post-nadir drop in TCR diversity and overall survival time among patients who died. After the lymphocyte count nadir, oligoclonal expansion, especially of CD8+ Temra cells, was observed in photon-treated repertoires, and the drop in diversity was driven by this expansion. The survival association was assessed only in patients who died, and the authors presented better survival with proton therapy as a possibility rather than a demonstrated result.

The CDR3 holds 14 amino acids from the cysteine to the phenylalanine. Here the CDR3 DNA is all that survives: 42 bases in frame from base 1. Relative to germline, V is 4 bases shorter and J is 8 bases shorter, with 17 bases between their ends. The germline V gene yields SGHDN for CDR1 and FVKESK for CDR2. The sequencing here drew on peripheral blood, taken from a patient treated with photon-based radiotherapy. This clonotype was sampled from a man in his fifties or sixties with gastric cancer. The chain couples TRBV14 to TRBJ1-2; the D gene is unclear. The nucleotides are TGTGCCAGCAGCCTCTGGCCAGTTAACGGCGGCTACACCTTC. Its protein reads: CASSLWPVNGGYTF.